These 18 T cell receptor beta chains came from one sample sequenced in a study of blood T cell repertoires in COVID-19 (TCRdb year 2020). The library was made by the immunoSEQ multiplex PCR assay. This is the immuneACCESS table as TCRdb keeps it, with only in-frame sequences that have V and J called. A part of the clones is gone; compared with another copy, unresolved V genes explain less than half, and the rest is unexplained. Counted in this sample were 39,000 or so clones; roughly 92% of them appeared once. The top ten hold 2% to 2.5% of the sample. The sequencing input was peripheral blood. The source is a man between 45 and 60 years old with active COVID-19.

This clone has just a few counts. This chain uses TRBV19 with TRBJ1-5; a possible D gene is TRBD1 (5 bases). CDR1 is LNHDA, CDR2 SQIVND, per germline (reference sequence). CDR3 length: 15 residues. The germline V and J ends were trimmed by 5 bases and 1 base, with 12 bases remaining between them. The CDR3 sequence: CASSSAGPSNQPQHF. The CDR3 bases are TGTGCCAGTAGTTCCGCGGGGCCGAGCAATCAGCCCCAGCATTTT. Full variable domain (missing parts from reference TRBV19 and TRBJ1-5): DGGITQSPKYLFRKEGQNVTLSCEQNLNHDAMYWYRQDPGQGLRLIYYSQIVNDFQKGDIAEGYSVSREKKESFPLTVTSAQKNPTAFYLCASSSAGPSNQPQHFGDGTRLSIL.

A remark on this clone: One end of the junction fails to match germline, which may point to a read error. This rearrangement joins TRBV10-3 to TRBJ2-3, with TRBD2 as a possible D gene (7 bases). This CDR3 spans 14 amino acids. Per germline, CDR1 ENHRY and CDR2 SYGVKD. As DNA, the CDR3 is TGTGCCATCAATGAGGGGGGGTCCACAGATACGCAGTATTTT. Translating it yields CAINEGGSTDTQYF.

The chain has TRBV5-1 and TRBJ1-5; D ambiguous. This CDR3 region has 13 residues. Trimming stripped 0 bases from V and 4 bases from J, with 5 bases between. Germline V lookup: CDR1 SGHRS, CDR2 YFSETQ. CDR3 amino acids: CASSLGPNQPQHF. CDR3 DNA: TGCGCCAGCAGCTTGGGTCCGAATCAGCCCCAGCATTTT.

V gene TRBV5-1 combines with J gene TRBJ2-7, with 9 bases aligning to TRBD2. Germline loops: CDR1 SGHRS, CDR2 YFSETQ. This CDR3 spans 15 amino acids. Trimming cost V 1 base and J 7 bases; bases outside gene matches: 9. The CDR3 loop reads CASSLRGRAVREQYF. CDR3 nucleotide sequence: TGCGCCAGCAGCTTGCGCGGGAGGGCCGTTAGGGAGCAGTACTTC.

This clone was observed once. CDR3 nucleotide sequence: TGTGCCAGCGCGGCGGGACTACCAAAATTCAATGAGCAGTTCTTC. This codes for CASAAGLPKFNEQFF. This chain links TRBV18 with TRBJ2-1, with 7 positions matching TRBD2. Losses at the gene ends were 8 bases for V and 6 bases for J; bases not matched to a gene: 13. This CDR3 region has 15 residues. CDR1 is KGHSH, CDR2 LQKENI, per germline.

A remark on this clone: In the same sample, other DNA sequences code for this CDR3. V and J are TRBV30 and TRBJ2-7; 7 bases align to TRBD2. The V gene end was trimmed by 0 bases and the J gene end by 0 bases; junction bases not matched to a gene: 2. CDR1 is GTSNPN and CDR2 is SVGIG in the germline V gene (reference sequence). This CDR3 is built from 14 residues. The CDR3 coding sequence is TGTGCCTGGAGTGTCGGCGGGAGCTCCTACGAGCAGTACTTC. Translated: CAWSVGGSSYEQYF.

This rearrangement joins TRBV6-5 to TRBJ1-1; D is unclear. The length of the CDR3 is 13 residues. Germline V gene sequence: CDR1 MNHEY, CDR2 SVGAGI. The V and J ends lost 6 bases and 1 base respectively, with 9 bases between them. The CDR3 spells CASRRSKNTEAFF. In nucleotides, the CDR3 is TGTGCCAGCAGGAGGTCAAAGAACACTGAAGCTTTCTTT.

V is TRBV9 and J is TRBJ2-7, with D tentatively TRBD2 (6 bases). Trimming took off 3 bases at V and 1 base at J, with 20 bases between the two ends. Germline loops: CDR1 SGDLS, CDR2 YYNGEE. This CDR3 is 17 amino acids long. The CDR3 DNA is TGTGCCAGCAGCGCCAGTTTCATTGCGGGATGGTCCTACGAGCAGTACTTC. It encodes CASSASFIAGWSYEQYF.

About this clone: Other DNA sequences of this sample code for an identical CDR3. V gene TRBV18 combines with J gene TRBJ1-1, with 8 nucleotides matching TRBD1. CDR1 and CDR2 (germline): KGHSH, LQKENI. The CDR3 length is 13 residues. Losses at the gene ends were 6 bases for V and 4 bases for J; bases not matched to a gene: 4. The CDR3 bases are TGTGCCAGCTCCCCAACAGGGGGCACTGAAGCTTTCTTT. It codes for CASSPTGGTEAFF.

V gene TRBV19 combines with J gene TRBJ2-7; D call uncertain. CDR3 length: 14 amino acids. Germline assignment: CDR1 LNHDA and CDR2 SQIVND (reference sequence). Trimming took off 6 bases at V and 0 bases at J, with 12 bases between the two ends. CDR3 protein: CASRLAVHSYEQYF. CDR3 nucleotides: TGTGCCAGTAGGTTGGCAGTTCACTCCTACGAGCAGTACTTC.

This clone was observed a single time. The chain carries TRBV5-8 and TRBJ1-5, with TRBD1 as a possible D gene (6 bases). V was trimmed by 4 bases and J by 4 bases, leaving 12 bases between them. This CDR3 region has 14 residues. From germline, CDR1 is SGHTS and CDR2 YDEGEE. Here the CDR3 DNA reads TGTGCCAGCAGCCGCCGGGACACAAATCAGCCCCAGCATTTT. It translates to CASSRRDTNQPQHF.

The chain carries TRBV6-6 and TRBJ1-1, with D possibly TRBD1 on 5 matching bases. Per germline, CDR1 MNHNY and CDR2 SVGAGI (reference sequence). V was shortened by 2 bases and J by 1 base, with 11 bases between the two germline ends. The CDR3 is made up of 15 amino acids. CDR3 coding DNA: TGTGCCAGCAGTTACCTTCTTACAGGGAACACTGAAGCTTTCTTT. The encoded protein is CASSYLLTGNTEAFF.

The chain employs TRBV4-3 and TRBJ2-7, with D possibly TRBD1 on 5 matching bases. There are 15 residues in the CDR3. Trimming removed 1 base from V and 5 bases from J, with 15 bases in between. CDR1 is LGHNA, CDR2 YSLEER, per germline. CDR3 sequence reads: CASSQGVGRIHEQYF. CDR3 in DNA: TGCGCCAGCAGCCAAGGTGTGGGGCGTATACACGAGCAGTACTTC.

This clone was observed a handful of times. The V call is TRBV19, the J call TRBJ2-7; D ambiguous. This CDR3 has 13 residues. V was shortened by 8 bases and J by 0 bases, with 11 bases between the two germline ends. The V gene's germline CDR1 is LNHDA and CDR2 SQIVND (reference sequence). The CDR3, as DNA: TGTGCCAGTTCCCCCCCGAGCTCCTACGAGCAGTACTTC. The encoded protein is CASSPPSSYEQYF.

This clone was observed a handful of times. The chain links TRBV7-2 to TRBJ1-1; weak D call: TRBD1 (5 bases). The CDR3 is 14 amino acids. Trimming pared 1 base from V and 3 bases from J, leaving 9 bases between. From germline, CDR1 is SGHTA and CDR2 FQGNSA. CDR3 protein: CASSLESRDTEAFF. The DNA of the CDR3 is TGTGCCAGCAGCTTAGAATCCAGGGACACTGAAGCTTTCTTT.

This CDR3 reads CASSPDSGGARDEQFF. CDR3 in DNA: TGTGCCAGCTCACCGGATAGCGGGGGGGCAAGGGATGAGCAGTTCTTC. The chain joins TRBV18 to TRBJ2-1; 11 nucleotides line up with TRBD2. With 3 bases clipped from V and 8 bases from J, the junction kept 9 bases outside the gene matches. The CDR3 runs 16 residues. Germline values: CDR1 KGHSH, CDR2 LQKENI.

V is TRBV3-1 (or the pseudogene TRBV3-2) and J is TRBJ2-7; D ambiguous. The CDR3 has 14 residues. Germline CDR1 LGHDT, CDR2 YNNKEL (reference sequence). Trimming cost V 4 bases and J 2 bases, with 12 bases left between them. The DNA of the CDR3 is TGTGCCAGCAGCCCACCTAGAGGTACCTACGAGCAGTACTTC. Translation gives CASSPPRGTYEQYF.

The rearrangement links TRBV5-1 to TRBJ1-1, with 8 bases aligning to TRBD1. This CDR3 is 14 amino acids long. V lost 0 bases and J lost 5; bases outside the gene matches: 3. CDR1 and CDR2 from the germline V gene are SGHRS and YFSETQ. The CDR3 is CASSLGTGKTEAFF. CDR3 in DNA: TGCGCCAGCAGCTTGGGGACAGGGAAGACTGAAGCTTTCTTT.